This T cell receptor beta chain was captured by sequencing in a study of shared clonotypes between healthy human individuals. Notes on the study in general: Sorted-subset sequencing, rarefaction showed, was incomplete despite large depth. Deeper or shallower sequencing was expected to change how clonotypes are shared among donors.

Points on this clone: The antigen is not known.

Germline V CDR1 and CDR2: MGHRA, YSYEKL. This CDR3 comprises 17 residues. V shed 3 bases and J 8 bases; nucleotides not matched to a gene: 17. Investigators spread the genomic DNA of each subset evenly over several immunoSEQ plates. Replicate PCRs run on sorted subsets employed 200 ng DNA, around 31,000 T cell genomes. Assay used: immunoSEQ multiplex PCR; TCRdb lists only in-frame clones, some missing. The sample carries 1 million to 1.2 million clones, 70% to 85% recorded once. This sequence joins TRBV4-1 and TRBJ1-2; 8 nucleotides match TRBD1. The source of this sequence is a young man in good health. Some clones in this sample may be carry-over from other donors' samples. Material: memory CD4+ T cells from PBMCs. Specified subset: CD45RA-negative fraction. CDR3 sequence (DNA): TGCGCCAGCAGCCATGCCTGGCAGGGGGCTACGCGTGGAGGCTACACCTTC. It codes for CASSHAWQGATRGGYTF.